This T cell receptor (beta chain) was retrieved from a study of T-cell memory formation after mild COVID-19 (dated by TCRdb to the early 2020s). With regard to the full study: TCR sequence clusters from the two donors were found to be largely donor specific. Longitudinal TCRalpha and TCRbeta repertoire sequencing tracked T-cell clones expanding and contracting after mild COVID-19 in two donors. Two young, previously healthy adult volunteers, one female and one male, were included in the cohort. The full study reports these points: Clones that contracted from day 15 to 85 showed balanced CD4/CD8 phenotypes, whereas a second wave of clones that expanded from day 15 to 37 leaned towards CD4+. Contracting CD4+ clones appeared mostly in the CM and EM memory subsets, whereas CD8+ clones were enriched in EMRA. The study covered only two mild cases, and larger cohorts including severe cases with pre-infection samples were considered necessary. SARS-CoV-2 specificity of the second-wave clones peaking on day 37 was not confirmed. The detection of some responding clones in pre-infection memory suggests that pre-existing cross-reactive memory T cells joined the SARS-CoV-2 response.

This clonotype was recorded a few times. The antigen it binds to is not known. Base quality data are lacking; no much larger clone is found one base away. PBMCs were isolated by Ficoll-Paque density gradient centrifugation. The sequencer listed for this sample is Illumina NovaSeq 6000. Using 5'RACE with constant-segment primers, TCRalpha and TCRbeta cDNA libraries were constructed, with sample barcodes and unique molecular identifiers added in the process. RNA was extracted from every sample with Trizol reagent. The libraries were amplified in two PCR steps, and the second step added a second sample barcode and Illumina TruSeq adapters. Sequencing of the libraries was done on an Illumina NovaSeq, producing 2 x 150 bp paired-end reads. As for the authors' bioinformatics: With migec v1.2.7, reads were demultiplexed and then collapsed into UMI-guided consensus sequences. With mixcr v2.1.11, UMI consensuses were aligned to TRA and TRB V and J templates and assembled into clonotypes. A clonotype was counted as expanded or contracted only when both edgeR and NoisET called the clonotype significant, with the noise models trained on biological replicates. For edgeR calls, the thresholds were a false discovery rate-adjusted p below 0.01 and a log2 fold-change of 1. As an exploratory analysis of dynamics, max-normalized trajectories of the 1000 most abundant clonotypes were examined by PCA with hierarchical clustering. Separately sequenced CD4+ and CD8+ repertoires were used to assign a CD4 or CD8 phenotype to each responding clone. TCRdb's own reprocessing of the public reads used fastp at Q25 and MiXCR and kept productive beta chains. Every distinct CDR3 protein forms one entry, paired with its most common genes and DNA. TCRdb, not the original authors, processed these V and J calls. For this sample there are some 180,000 distinct CDR3 sequences; under 15% appear just once. In total, the top ten clones hold 2.5% to 3.5% of the sample.

After removal of 0 bases from V and 9 bases from J, the junction retains 6 bases not matched to a gene. As encoded in the germline V gene, CDR1 is SGDLS while CDR2 is YYNGEE. The CDR3 contains 15 residues, cysteine and phenylalanine counted. The entry retains the CDR3 DNA only, 45 bases that are in frame from base 1. Sequencing was carried out using PBMCs or a T cell subset sorted from them (not recorded which). The receptor chain draws on TRBV9 and TRBJ2-1, and 10 bases in between align with TRBD2. The sequence was collected from a young man who had mild COVID-19 (a few samples of this study predate the infection). The sample titles of this study are shuffled in the database, so cell type and time point are left out; the donor was told from shared clones. The DNA reads TGTGCCAGCAGCGTAGTCCCTAGCGGGGGAGGTGAGCAGTTCTTC. It translates to CASSVVPSGGGEQFF.